This T cell receptor beta chain was recovered during a study of Graves' ophthalmopathy and Graves' hyperthyroidism. Background on the study: The collection of peripheral blood took place at initial diagnosis, before any treatment.

CDR3 length equals 16 residues. V shed 7 bases and J shed 0 bases, with 18 bases lying between them. The V gene's germline CDR1 is MNHNS and CDR2 SASEGT. The authors amplified TCR beta CDR3 regions, and they did so from RNA transcripts for repertoire sequencing. Scientists carried out first-round RT-PCR using HTBI primers and then a second-round multiplex PCR. TCRdb re-derived calls from the multiplex PCR reads in MiXCR, one entry per CDR3 protein. The sample has fewer than 600,000 distinct CDR3 sequences, approximately 15% seen once. A note on this clonotype: Antigen: not known.

A duration under 3 months, NOSPECS ≥4, CAS ≥3 and moderate-to-severe activity characterized the donors with ophthalmopathy. If patients had other autoimmune diseases, uncontrolled infections, pregnancy or lactation, they were excluded. Points from the study as a whole: Using a 13-signature model, the authors split ophthalmopathy from stable hyperthyroidism, with approximately 88% sensitivity and 65% to 82% specificity.

The receptor was isolated from a woman in her twenties or thirties with Graves' ophthalmopathy. This sequence joins TRBV6-1 and TRBJ1-1; D perhaps matches TRBD1 (5 bases). The sequencing input was blood. Written as DNA, the CDR3 is TGTGCCAGCAACGCCCCCTTTGGGGGAATGAACACTGAAGCTTTCTTT. As protein: CASNAPFGGMNTEAFF.